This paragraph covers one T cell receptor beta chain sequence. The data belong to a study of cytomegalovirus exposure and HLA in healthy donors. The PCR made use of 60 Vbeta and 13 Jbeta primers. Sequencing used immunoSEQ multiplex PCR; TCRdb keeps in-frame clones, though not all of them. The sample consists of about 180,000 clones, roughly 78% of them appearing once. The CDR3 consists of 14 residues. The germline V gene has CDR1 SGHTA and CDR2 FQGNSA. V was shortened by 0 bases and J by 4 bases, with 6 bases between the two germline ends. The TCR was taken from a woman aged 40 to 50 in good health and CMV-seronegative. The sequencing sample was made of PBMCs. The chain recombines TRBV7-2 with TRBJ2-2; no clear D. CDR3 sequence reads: CASSLASITGELFF. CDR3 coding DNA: TGTGCCAGCAGCTTAGCTTCCATCACCGGGGAGCTGTTTTTT.